The 5 T cell receptor beta chains given below trace back to one sample, sequenced in a study of cytomegalovirus exposure and HLA in healthy donors. 60 Vbeta and 13 Jbeta primers were used in PCR. Here immunoSEQ multiplex PCR was the method, and the copy in TCRdb shows in-frame clones only, minus some. The data show 200,000 to 300,000 clones, about 77% seen once. Sequences were obtained from PBMCs. These receptors all stem from a boy aged 5-17 years in good health and CMV-seronegative.

Written as DNA, the CDR3 is TGCAGCGTTGTTGGACAGTGGGAGTACACTGAAGCTTTCTTT. Amino acids: CSVVGQWEYTEAFF. This chain uses TRBV29-1 with TRBJ1-1; D might be TRBD1 (6 bases). Germline V lookup: CDR1 SQVTM, CDR2 ANQGSEA. Trimming left V 4 bases short and J 3 bases short, with 15 bases between. CDR3 length: 14 amino acids.

The chain carries TRBV6-1 and TRBJ2-1; D is perhaps TRBD1 (6 bases). Germline V gene sequence: CDR1 MNHNS, CDR2 SASEGT. CDR3 length: 15 amino acids. V was clipped by 4 bases and J by 1 base, with 11 bases between them. For the CDR3, the DNA is TGTGCCAGCAGTGTAGAGGGGGAGTCCTACAATGAGCAGTTCTTC. As protein: CASSVEGESYNEQFF.

This clone was seen just once. V is TRBV5-4 and J is TRBJ2-2; D perhaps matches TRBD1 (6 bases). The germline V gene encodes CDR1 SGHNT and CDR2 YYREEE (reference sequence). The V end lost 6 bases, the J end lost 0 bases, and 18 bases lay between the germline ends. The CDR3 has 17 amino acids. The CDR3 sequence is CASTTGAGVANTGELFF. CDR3 sequence (DNA): TGTGCCAGCACCACCGGGGCAGGGGTGGCGAACACCGGGGAGCTGTTTTTT.

The chain carries TRBV5-6 and TRBJ2-3, with D possibly matching TRBD1 (6 bases). Trimming cost V 0 bases and J 2 bases, with 13 bases left between them. Per germline, CDR1 SGHDT and CDR2 YYEEEE. This CDR3 has 16 amino acids. CDR3 bases: TGTGCCAGCAGCTTGGGACGACAGGCCTTCACAGATACGCAGTATTTT. Translated, it gives CASSLGRQAFTDTQYF.

As DNA, the CDR3 is TGTGCCAGCAGTTACGGTTCAGGGGGCGCAGAGACCCAGTACTTC. Translation: CASSYGSGGAETQYF. This chain uses TRBV6-6 with TRBJ2-5; 8 bases align to TRBD1. This CDR3 is 15 amino acids long. V was clipped by 2 bases and J by 4 bases; unmatched bases: 6. Germline-derived CDR1 and CDR2 are MNHNY and SVGAGI (reference sequence).